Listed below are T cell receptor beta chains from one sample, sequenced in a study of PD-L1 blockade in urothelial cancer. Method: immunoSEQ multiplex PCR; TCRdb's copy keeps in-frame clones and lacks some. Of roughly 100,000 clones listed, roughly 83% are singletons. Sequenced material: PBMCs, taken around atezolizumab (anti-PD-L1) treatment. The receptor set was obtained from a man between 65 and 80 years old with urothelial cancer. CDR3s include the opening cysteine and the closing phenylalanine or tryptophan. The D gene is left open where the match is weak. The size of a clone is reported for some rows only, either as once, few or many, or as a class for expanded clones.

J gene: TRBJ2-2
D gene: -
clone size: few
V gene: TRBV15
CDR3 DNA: TGTGCCACCAGCAGGGACGGGAACGGGGAGCTGTTTTTT
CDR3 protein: CATSRDGNGELFF

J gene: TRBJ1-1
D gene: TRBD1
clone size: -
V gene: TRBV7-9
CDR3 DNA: TGTGCCAGCAGCTTCATACAGGGGGCGAGTGAAGCTTTCTTT
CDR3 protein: CASSFIQGASEAFF

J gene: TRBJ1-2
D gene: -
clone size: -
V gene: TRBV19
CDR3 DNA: TGTGCCAGTAGTATCCAAAGGAGGGGAGGAAACTATGGCTACACCTTC
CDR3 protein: CASSIQRRGGNYGYTF

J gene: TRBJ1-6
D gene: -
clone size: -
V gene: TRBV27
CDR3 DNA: TGTGCCAGCAGGTGGACACTCTCCTATAATTCACCCCTCCACTTT
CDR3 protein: CASRWTLSYNSPLHF

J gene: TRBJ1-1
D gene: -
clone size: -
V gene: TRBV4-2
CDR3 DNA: TGTGCCAGCAGCCAACGGACAACGCCAACGAACACTGAAGCTTTCTTT
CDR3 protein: CASSQRTTPTNTEAFF

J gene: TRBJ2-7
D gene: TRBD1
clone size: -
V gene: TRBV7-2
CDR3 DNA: TGTGCCAGCAGCTTAGGTGGGACAGTTACCTACGAGCAGTACTTC
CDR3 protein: CASSLGGTVTYEQYF

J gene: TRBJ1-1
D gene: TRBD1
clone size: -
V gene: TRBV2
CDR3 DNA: TGTGCCAGCACCGGACAGGCGAACACTGAAGCTTTCTTT
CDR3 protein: CASTGQANTEAFF

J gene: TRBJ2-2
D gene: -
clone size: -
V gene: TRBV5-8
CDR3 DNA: TGTGCCAGCAGCCCAAGGAAGGAGGTCCAGACCGGGGAGCTGTTTTTT
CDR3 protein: CASSPRKEVQTGELFF

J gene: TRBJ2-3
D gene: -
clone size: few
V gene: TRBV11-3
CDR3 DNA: TGTGCCAGCAGCTTAATAACAGGGCCAGATACGCAGTATTTT
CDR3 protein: CASSLITGPDTQYF

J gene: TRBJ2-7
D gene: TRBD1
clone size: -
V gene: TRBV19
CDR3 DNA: TGTGCCAGTAGTATCGGGGACAGGGGAGGAGAGCAGTACTTC
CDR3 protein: CASSIGDRGGEQYF

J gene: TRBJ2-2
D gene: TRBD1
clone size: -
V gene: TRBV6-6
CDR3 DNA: TGTGCCATCGCCGCGACAGGGGTAACCGGGGAGCTGTTTTTT
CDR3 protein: CAIAATGVTGELFF

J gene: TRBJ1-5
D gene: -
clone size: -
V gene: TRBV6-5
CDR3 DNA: TGTGCCAGCAGTTACCCCAGGGATCAGCCCCAGCATTTT
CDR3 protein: CASSYPRDQPQHF

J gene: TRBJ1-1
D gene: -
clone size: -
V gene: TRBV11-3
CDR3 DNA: TGTGCCAGCAGTTCTACTCCCGGGACACACACTGAAGCTTTCTTT
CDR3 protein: CASSSTPGTHTEAFF

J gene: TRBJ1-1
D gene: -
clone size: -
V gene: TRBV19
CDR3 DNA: TGTGCCAGTATTAAGACAGACCGGCATACTGAAGCTTTCTTT
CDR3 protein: CASIKTDRHTEAFF

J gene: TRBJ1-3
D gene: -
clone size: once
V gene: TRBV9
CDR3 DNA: TGTGCCAGCAGCGCCGGGACAAGAAACACCATATATTTT
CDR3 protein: CASSAGTRNTIYF

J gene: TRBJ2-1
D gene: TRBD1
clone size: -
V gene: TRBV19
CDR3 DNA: TGTGCCAGTAGAACGGGACAGGGGGCCCATGAGCAGTTCTTC
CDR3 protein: CASRTGQGAHEQFF

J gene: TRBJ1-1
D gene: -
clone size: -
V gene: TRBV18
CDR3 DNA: TGTGCCAGCTCCCCGACCCGGGACACTGAAGCTTTCTTT
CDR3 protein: CASSPTRDTEAFF

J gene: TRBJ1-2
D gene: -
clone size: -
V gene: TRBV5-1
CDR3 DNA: TGCGCCAGCAGCTTGGATTGGGGGGACTATGGCTACACCTTC
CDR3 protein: CASSLDWGDYGYTF

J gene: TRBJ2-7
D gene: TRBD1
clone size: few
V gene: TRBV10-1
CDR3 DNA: TGCGCCATCGGACAGGGTACGGCCGAGCAGTACTTC
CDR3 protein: CAIGQGTAEQYF

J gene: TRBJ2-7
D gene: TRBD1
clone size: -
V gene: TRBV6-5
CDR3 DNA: TGTGCCAGCAGTGGCTCACAGGGGCGGCCCTACGAGCAGTACTTC
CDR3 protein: CASSGSQGRPYEQYF

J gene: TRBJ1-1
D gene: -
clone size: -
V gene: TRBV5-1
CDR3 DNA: TGCGCCAGCAGCTTGGGACAGCCCACTGAAGCTTTCTTT
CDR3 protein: CASSLGQPTEAFF

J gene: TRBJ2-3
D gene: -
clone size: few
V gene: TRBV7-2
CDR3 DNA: TGTGCCAGCAGCTCGGGGGGGACGGGAGGGGGCCCGGCGGCGCAGTATTTT
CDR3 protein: CASSSGGTGGGPAAQYF

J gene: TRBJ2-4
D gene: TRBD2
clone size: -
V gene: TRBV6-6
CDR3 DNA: TGTGCCAGCAGTCAAGGACTAGCGGGGGGGGGAGACATTCAGTACTTC
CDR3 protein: CASSQGLAGGGDIQYF

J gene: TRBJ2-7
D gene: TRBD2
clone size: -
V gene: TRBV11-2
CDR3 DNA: TGTGCCAGCAGCTTATCTAGCGGGGGCTACGAGCAGTACTTC
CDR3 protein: CASSLSSGGYEQYF